Listed below are T cell receptor beta chains from one sample, sequenced in a study of blood T cells in healthy people across ages. TCRdb re-called the 5' RACE reads with MiXCR, one entry per CDR3 protein. The profile shows hundreds of thousands of distinct CDR3 sequences, 55% to 75% of them singletons. Sequencing used blood. The receptors were gathered from a man younger than 45 in good health. Both conserved end residues are part of each CDR3. A D gene is named only where the DNA matches it firmly. Clone size is shown for a subset of rows, as once, few, many or a class of expanded clone.

j_gene	abundance	v_gene	d_gene	CDR3aa	CDR3nt
TRBJ1-4	-	TRBV20-1	-	CSAKSQLNEKLFF	TGCAGTGCTAAGTCACAGCTTAATGAAAAACTGTTTTTT
TRBJ1-2	-	TRBV29-1	-	CSVEEKQARMGGYTF	TGCAGCGTTGAAGAGAAACAGGCGAGGATGGGAGGCTACACCTTC
TRBJ2-1	-	TRBV27	-	CASRSQLVQFF	TGTGCCAGCAGGAGCCAGCTCGTTCAGTTCTTC
TRBJ2-7	-	TRBV27	TRBD1	CASSLRDPGQAPYEQYF	TGTGCCAGCAGTTTAAGGGACCCAGGACAGGCTCCCTACGAGCAGTACTTC
TRBJ1-1	-	TRBV3-1	TRBD1	CASSNRGSYTEAFF	TGTGCCAGCAGCAACAGGGGAAGTTATACTGAAGCTTTCTTT
TRBJ2-7	-	TRBV3-1	TRBD2	CASSPLAGYYYEQYF	TGTGCCAGCAGTCCCTTAGCGGGGTACTACTACGAGCAGTACTTC
TRBJ2-7	-	TRBV10-3	-	CAISESRIEQYF	TGTGCCATCAGTGAGTCGAGGATTGAGCAGTACTTC
TRBJ1-2	-	TRBV27	-	CASKVICYGYTF	TGTGCCAGCAAGGTCATTTGCTATGGCTACACCTTC
TRBJ1-5	once	TRBV2	TRBD1	CASSARTGGGQPQHF	TGTGCCAGCAGTGCCCGGACAGGGGGGGGTCAGCCCCAGCATTTT
TRBJ2-7	-	TRBV10-3	-	CAISELGENYEQYF	TGTGCCATCAGTGAGTTGGGGGAGAACTACGAGCAGTACTTC
TRBJ2-7	few	TRBV20-1	-	CSARSGDFYEQYF	TGCAGTGCTAGATCTGGGGATTTTTACGAGCAGTACTTC
TRBJ2-2	-	TRBV7-8	-	CASSRALPGELFF	TGTGCCAGCAGCCGTGCCCTCCCCGGGGAGCTGTTTTTT
TRBJ2-3	-	TRBV20-1	-	CSARPYPDTQYF	TGCAGTGCTAGACCCTACCCAGATACGCAGTATTTT
TRBJ1-3	-	TRBV9	-	CASSVAGGYSGNTIYF	TGTGCCAGCAGCGTAGCCGGCGGCTACTCTGGAAACACCATATATTTT
TRBJ1-4	-	TRBV3-1	TRBD1	CASSQPGQGWEKLFF	TGTGCCAGCAGCCAACCGGGACAGGGGTGGGAAAAACTGTTTTTT
TRBJ2-7	-	TRBV6-5	TRBD1	CASRQGRGNEQYF	TGTGCCAGCAGACAGGGGAGAGGCAATGAGCAGTACTTC
TRBJ2-1	-	TRBV20-1	TRBD1	CSARDMGQGLIEQFF	TGCAGTGCTAGAGATATGGGACAGGGATTAATTGAGCAGTTCTTC
TRBJ2-3	-	TRBV6-6	TRBD2	CASSYTVAGASTDTQYF	TGTGCCAGCAGTTACACGGTAGCGGGAGCTAGCACAGATACGCAGTATTTT
TRBJ2-7	-	TRBV18	TRBD1	CASSTGGRYEQYF	TGTGCCAGCTCTACAGGGGGAAGGTACGAGCAGTACTTC
TRBJ2-1	few	TRBV18	-	CASSPTTGDYNEQFF	TGTGCCAGCTCACCAACGACAGGAGATTACAATGAGCAGTTCTTC
TRBJ2-3	few	TRBV7-2	TRBD2	CASTDSSGGTDTQYF	TGTGCCAGCACAGATTCTAGCGGGGGGACAGATACGCAGTATTTT
TRBJ2-7	-	TRBV27	TRBD2	CASSPATSGNKNEQYF	TGTGCCAGCAGTCCCGCTACTAGCGGGAATAAGAATGAGCAGTACTTC
TRBJ2-3	few	TRBV10-2	TRBD2	CASSTGTSVDTQYF	TGCGCCAGCAGTACCGGGACTAGCGTTGATACGCAGTATTTT
TRBJ2-1	-	TRBV4-1	TRBD2	CASGLSGEGHGSYNEQFF	TGCGCCAGCGGTTTGAGCGGGGAGGGCCACGGCTCCTACAATGAGCAGTTCTTC
TRBJ2-6	many	TRBV29-1	TRBD1	CSVSWAGGSSSGANVLTF	TGCAGCGTCTCATGGGCAGGGGGCTCTTCATCTGGGGCCAACGTCCTGACTTTC
TRBJ2-3	-	TRBV20-1	-	CSARPPDNTDTQYF	TGCAGTGCTAGGCCCCCTGACAACACAGATACGCAGTATTTT
TRBJ1-6	-	TRBV9	TRBD1	CASSARQGYSPLHF	TGTGCCAGCAGCGCCCGACAGGGGTATTCACCCCTCCACTTT
TRBJ2-1	-	TRBV21-1	-	CASSKLGTSLVQGLGAWNNEQFF	TGTGCCAGCAGCAAATTGGGGACTAGCCTCGTGCAAGGTTTGGGAGCGTGGAACAATGAGCAGTTCTTC
TRBJ2-7	-	TRBV21-1	-	CASSKATSWSSYEQYF	TGTGCCAGCAGCAAAGCGACTAGCTGGAGCTCCTACGAGCAGTACTTC
TRBJ2-7	few	TRBV6-5	TRBD1	CASSYDGTGAYEQYF	TGTGCCAGCAGTTATGACGGGACAGGAGCGTACGAGCAGTACTTC
TRBJ1-4	-	TRBV20-1	-	CSARPSANEKLFF	TGCAGTGCCCGCCCCTCTGCTAATGAAAAACTGTTTTTT
TRBJ2-7	-	TRBV4-3	TRBD1	CASSQGQQGYEQYF	TGCGCCAGCAGCCAGGGCCAACAGGGGTACGAGCAGTACTTC
TRBJ2-5	-	TRBV29-1	TRBD2	CSAAAGGETQYF	TGCAGCGCAGCGGCGGGGGGAGAGACCCAGTACTTC
TRBJ2-1	-	TRBV20-1	-	CSARDMISSYNEQFF	TGCAGTGCTAGAGATATGATTAGCTCCTACAATGAGCAGTTCTTC
TRBJ1-6	-	TRBV6-5	-	CASSLEWQVRNSPLHF	TGTGCCAGCAGCCTAGAATGGCAGGTTAGGAATTCACCCCTCCACTTT
TRBJ1-2	-	TRBV7-9	-	CASSWGATDYGYTF	TGTGCCAGCAGCTGGGGAGCCACCGACTATGGCTACACCTTC
TRBJ2-6	few	TRBV20-1	-	CSASEGAGANVLTF	TGCAGTGCTAGTGAGGGAGCTGGGGCCAACGTCCTGACTTTC
TRBJ2-7	-	TRBV27	-	CASSLGDELPASGYEQYF	TGTGCCAGCAGTTTAGGGGACGAACTACCAGCTTCGGGGTACGAGCAGTACTTC
TRBJ2-1	-	TRBV29-1	TRBD1	CSAQGAKNEQFF	TGCAGCGCACAGGGGGCCAAAAATGAGCAGTTCTTC
TRBJ2-5	few	TRBV29-1	TRBD1	CSVEDSDRGGKTQYF	TGCAGCGTTGAAGACTCGGACAGGGGAGGGAAGACCCAGTACTTC
TRBJ2-6	few	TRBV7-2	-	CASSLSGTGANVLTF	TGTGCCAGCAGCTTGTCCGGCACTGGGGCCAACGTCCTGACTTTC
TRBJ2-5	-	TRBV7-9	TRBD1	CASSQETQTGAETQYF	TGTGCCAGCAGCCAAGAAACCCAGACAGGGGCGGAGACCCAGTACTTC
TRBJ1-2	-	TRBV20-1	-	CSASDIPGYTF	TGCAGTGCTAGTGACATTCCTGGCTACACCTTC
TRBJ2-7	-	TRBV20-1	TRBD1	CSASGQEDNEQYF	TGCAGTGCATCGGGACAGGAGGACAACGAGCAGTACTTC
TRBJ2-2	-	TRBV5-1	-	CASSLVAGNTGELFF	TGCGCCAGCAGCTTGGTGGCGGGGAACACCGGGGAGCTGTTTTTT
TRBJ2-1	-	TRBV3-1	-	CASNPYVEGGAPSNEQFF	TGTGCCAGCAACCCGTACGTGGAGGGAGGTGCCCCTTCCAATGAGCAGTTCTTC
TRBJ2-7	few	TRBV4-1	-	CASSQGVRGTYNEQYF	TGCGCCAGCAGCCAAGGAGTCAGGGGCACCTACAATGAGCAGTACTTC
TRBJ2-7	-	TRBV14	-	CASSSRTRDYEQYF	TGTGCCAGCAGCTCGCGGACGAGGGACTACGAGCAGTACTTC
TRBJ1-6	few	TRBV5-1	-	CASSSGEAKSSPLHF	TGCGCCAGCAGCTCCGGAGAGGCAAAGAGTTCACCCCTCCACTTT
TRBJ2-3	once	TRBV11-3	-	CASSWGGLSTDTQYF	TGTGCCAGCAGCTGGGGCGGGTTAAGCACAGATACGCAGTATTTT
TRBJ2-7	few	TRBV28	TRBD2	CASRRRGGYEQYF	TGTGCCAGCAGGCGGCGGGGGGGCTACGAGCAGTACTTC
TRBJ2-2	-	TRBV4-2	TRBD1	CASSQEPQGGWPGELFF	TGTGCCAGCAGCCAAGAACCACAGGGGGGTTGGCCCGGGGAGCTGTTTTTT
TRBJ2-3	-	TRBV20-1	TRBD2	CSARWLADSTDTQYF	TGCAGTGCTAGGTGGCTAGCGGATAGCACAGATACGCAGTATTTT